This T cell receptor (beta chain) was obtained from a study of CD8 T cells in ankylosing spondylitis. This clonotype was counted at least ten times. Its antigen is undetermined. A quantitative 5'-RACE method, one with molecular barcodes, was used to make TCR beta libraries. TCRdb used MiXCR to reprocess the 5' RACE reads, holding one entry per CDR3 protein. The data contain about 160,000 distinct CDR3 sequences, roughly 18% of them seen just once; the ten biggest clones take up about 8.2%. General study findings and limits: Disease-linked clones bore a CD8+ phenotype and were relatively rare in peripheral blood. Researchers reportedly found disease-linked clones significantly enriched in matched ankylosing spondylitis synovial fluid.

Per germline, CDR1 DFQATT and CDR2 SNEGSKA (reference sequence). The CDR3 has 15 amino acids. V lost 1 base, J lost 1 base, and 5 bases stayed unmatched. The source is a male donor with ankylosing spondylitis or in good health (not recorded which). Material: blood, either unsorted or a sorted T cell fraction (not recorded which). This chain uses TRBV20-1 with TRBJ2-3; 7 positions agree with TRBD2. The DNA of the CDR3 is TGCAGTGCTAGAGGCGGGGGAGCGGGCACAGATACGCAGTATTTT. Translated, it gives CSARGGGAGTDTQYF.